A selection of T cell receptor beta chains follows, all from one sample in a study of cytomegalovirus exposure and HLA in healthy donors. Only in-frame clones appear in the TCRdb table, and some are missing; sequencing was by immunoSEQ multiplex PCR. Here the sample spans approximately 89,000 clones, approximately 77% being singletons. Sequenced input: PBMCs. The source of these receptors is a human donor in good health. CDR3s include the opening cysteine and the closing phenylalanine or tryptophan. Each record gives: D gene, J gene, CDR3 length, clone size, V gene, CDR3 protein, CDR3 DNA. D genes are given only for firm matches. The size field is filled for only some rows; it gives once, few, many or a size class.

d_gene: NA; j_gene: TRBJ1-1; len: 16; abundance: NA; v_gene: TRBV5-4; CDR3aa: CASSPSGGPMNTEAFF; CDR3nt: TGTGCCAGCAGCCCTTCGGGGGGTCCCATGAACACTGAAGCTTTCTTT
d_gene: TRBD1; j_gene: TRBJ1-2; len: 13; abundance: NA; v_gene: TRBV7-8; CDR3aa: CASSGWDRVGYTF; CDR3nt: TGTGCCAGCAGCGGATGGGACAGGGTGGGCTACACCTTC
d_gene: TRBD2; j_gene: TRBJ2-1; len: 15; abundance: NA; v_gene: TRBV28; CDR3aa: CASRSGGTGYNEQFF; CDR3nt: TGTGCCAGCAGGTCGGGGGGAACGGGTTACAATGAGCAGTTCTTC
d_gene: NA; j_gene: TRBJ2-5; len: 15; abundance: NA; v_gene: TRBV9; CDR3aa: CASSPLRGGVETQYF; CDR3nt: TGTGCCAGCAGTCCTCTTCGGGGAGGAGTGGAGACCCAGTACTTC
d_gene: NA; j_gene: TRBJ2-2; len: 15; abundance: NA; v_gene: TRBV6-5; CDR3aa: CASSLWGVNTGELFF; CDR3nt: TGTGCCAGCAGTCTCTGGGGGGTGAACACCGGGGAGCTGTTTTTT
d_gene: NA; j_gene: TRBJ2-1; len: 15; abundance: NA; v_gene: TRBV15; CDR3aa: CATAPGRTSYNEQFF; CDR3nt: TGTGCCACCGCCCCGGGGAGGACCTCCTACAATGAGCAGTTCTTC
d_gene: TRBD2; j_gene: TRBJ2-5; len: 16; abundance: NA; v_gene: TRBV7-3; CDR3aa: CASSPFKAGGLETQYF; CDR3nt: TGTGCCAGCAGCCCCTTCAAGGCGGGAGGGCTAGAGACCCAGTACTTC
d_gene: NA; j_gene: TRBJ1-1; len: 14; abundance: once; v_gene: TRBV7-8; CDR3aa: CASSRDGTVTEAFF; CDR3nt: TGTGCCAGCAGCCGAGACGGGACTGTGACTGAAGCTTTCTTT
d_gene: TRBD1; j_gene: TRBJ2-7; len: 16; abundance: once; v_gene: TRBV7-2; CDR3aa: CAVSGYSKQGAYEQYF; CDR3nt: TGTGCCGTAAGTGGCTACAGCAAACAGGGGGCCTACGAGCAGTACTTC
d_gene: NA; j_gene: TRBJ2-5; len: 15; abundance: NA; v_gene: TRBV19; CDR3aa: CASSNRARWKETQYF; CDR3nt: TGTGCCAGTAGTAACAGGGCACGGTGGAAAGAGACCCAGTACTTC
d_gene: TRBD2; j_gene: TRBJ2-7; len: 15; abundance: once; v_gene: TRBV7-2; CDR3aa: CASSSTSGGAYEQYF; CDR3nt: TGTGCCAGCAGCTCCACTAGCGGGGGGGCCTACGAGCAGTACTTC
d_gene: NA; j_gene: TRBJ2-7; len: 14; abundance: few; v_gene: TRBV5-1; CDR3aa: CASSSNLRSGEQYF; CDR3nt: TGCGCCAGCAGCTCTAACTTACGGAGCGGCGAGCAGTACTTC
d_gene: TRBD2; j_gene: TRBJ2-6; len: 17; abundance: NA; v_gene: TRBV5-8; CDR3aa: CASSGGRGPSGANVLTF; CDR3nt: TGTGCCAGCAGCGGAGGGAGGGGCCCCTCTGGGGCCAACGTCCTGACTTTC
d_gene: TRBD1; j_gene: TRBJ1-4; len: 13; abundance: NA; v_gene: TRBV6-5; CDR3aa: CASSYTGGEKLFF; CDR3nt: TGTGCCAGCAGTTACACAGGGGGTGAAAAACTGTTTTTT
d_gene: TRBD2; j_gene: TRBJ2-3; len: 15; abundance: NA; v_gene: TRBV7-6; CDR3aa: CASSFLSGTTDTQYF; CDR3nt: TGTGCCAGCAGCTTCCTTAGCGGGACCACAGATACGCAGTATTTT
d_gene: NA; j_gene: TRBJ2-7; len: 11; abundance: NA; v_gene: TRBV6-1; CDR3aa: CASLFRVEQYF; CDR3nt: TGTGCCAGCCTTTTCAGGGTCGAGCAGTACTTC
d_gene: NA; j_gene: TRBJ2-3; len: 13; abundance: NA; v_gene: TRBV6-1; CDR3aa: CASSQDFTDTQYF; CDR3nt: TGTGCCAGCAGCCAGGACTTCACAGATACGCAGTATTTT
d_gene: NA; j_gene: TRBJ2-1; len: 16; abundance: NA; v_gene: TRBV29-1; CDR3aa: CSVEDGTGHSYNEQFF; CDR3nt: TGCAGCGTTGAAGACGGAACAGGTCACTCCTACAATGAGCAGTTCTTC
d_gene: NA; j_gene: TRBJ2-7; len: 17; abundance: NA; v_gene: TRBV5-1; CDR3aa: CASSLVAGQRIGYEQYF; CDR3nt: TGCGCCAGCAGCTTGGTTGCGGGCCAGCGGATCGGCTACGAGCAGTACTTC
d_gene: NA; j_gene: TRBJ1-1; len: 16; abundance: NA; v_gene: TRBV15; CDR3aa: CATSRASQGRGTEAFF; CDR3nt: TGTGCCACCAGCAGAGCGTCTCAGGGGAGGGGGACTGAAGCTTTCTTT
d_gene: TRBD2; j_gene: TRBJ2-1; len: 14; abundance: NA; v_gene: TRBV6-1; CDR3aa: CASSERRGVNEQFF; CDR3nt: TGTGCCAGCAGTGAACGGCGGGGGGTAAATGAGCAGTTCTTC
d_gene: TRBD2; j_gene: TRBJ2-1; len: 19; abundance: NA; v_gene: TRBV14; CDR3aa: CASSPLAGGFQKVGNEQFF; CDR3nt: TGTGCCAGCAGCCCCCTAGCGGGGGGGTTCCAGAAAGTGGGCAATGAGCAGTTCTTC
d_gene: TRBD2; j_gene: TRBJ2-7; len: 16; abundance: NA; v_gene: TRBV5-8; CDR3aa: CASSLWGLAGDYEQYF; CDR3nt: TGTGCCAGCAGCTTGTGGGGACTAGCGGGAGATTACGAGCAGTACTTC
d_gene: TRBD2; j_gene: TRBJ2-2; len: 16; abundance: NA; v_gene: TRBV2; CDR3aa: CASSEVAGAYTGELFF; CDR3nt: TGTGCCAGCAGTGAAGTAGCGGGGGCCTACACCGGGGAGCTGTTTTTT
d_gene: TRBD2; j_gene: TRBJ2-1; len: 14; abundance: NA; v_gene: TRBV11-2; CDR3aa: CATGLAGVANEQFF; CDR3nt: TGTGCCACCGGGCTAGCGGGAGTGGCCAATGAGCAGTTCTTC
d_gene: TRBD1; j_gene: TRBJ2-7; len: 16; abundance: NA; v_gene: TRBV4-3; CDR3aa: CASSQGARDSTYEQYF; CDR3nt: TGCGCCAGCAGCCAAGGTGCTCGGGACAGTACCTACGAGCAGTACTTC
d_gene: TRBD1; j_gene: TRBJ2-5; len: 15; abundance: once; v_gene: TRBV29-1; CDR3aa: CSVPDRVLGQETQYF; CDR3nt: TGCAGCGTCCCCGACAGGGTTTTGGGGCAAGAGACCCAGTACTTC
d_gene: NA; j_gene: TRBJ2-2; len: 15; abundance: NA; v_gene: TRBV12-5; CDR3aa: CASGPTGIGTGELFF; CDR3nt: TGTGCTAGTGGTCCTACAGGGATCGGGACCGGGGAGCTGTTTTTT
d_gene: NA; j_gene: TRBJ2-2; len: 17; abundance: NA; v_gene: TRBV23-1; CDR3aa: CASSQPGWRGRTGELFF; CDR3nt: TGCGCCAGCAGTCAACCTGGGTGGCGAGGGCGGACCGGGGAGCTGTTTTTT
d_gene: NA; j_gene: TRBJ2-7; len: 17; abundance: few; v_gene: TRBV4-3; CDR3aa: CASSHPKDRPWSYEQYF; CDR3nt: TGCGCCAGCAGCCATCCCAAAGACAGGCCGTGGTCCTACGAGCAGTACTTC
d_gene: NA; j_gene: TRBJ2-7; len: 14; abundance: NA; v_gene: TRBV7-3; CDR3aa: CASSPNRQAAEQYF; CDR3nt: TGTGCCAGCAGCCCAAACAGGCAGGCTGCCGAGCAGTACTTC
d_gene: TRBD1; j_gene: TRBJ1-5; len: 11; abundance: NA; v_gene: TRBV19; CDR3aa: CASLTGSKKHF; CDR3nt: TGTGCCAGCTTGACAGGGTCAAAGAAGCATTTT
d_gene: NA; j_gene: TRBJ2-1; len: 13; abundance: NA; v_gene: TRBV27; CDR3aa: CASSSAGVDEQFF; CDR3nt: TGTGCCAGCAGTTCCGCCGGGGTTGATGAGCAGTTCTTC
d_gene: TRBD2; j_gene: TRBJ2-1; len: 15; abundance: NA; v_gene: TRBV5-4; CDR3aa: CASSLGAGDYNEQFF; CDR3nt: TGTGCCAGCAGCTTGGGAGCGGGAGACTACAATGAGCAGTTCTTC
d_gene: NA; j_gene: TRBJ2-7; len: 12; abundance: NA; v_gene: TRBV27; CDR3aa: CATRTVSYEQYF; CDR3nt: TGTGCCACCCGAACAGTAAGCTACGAGCAGTACTTC
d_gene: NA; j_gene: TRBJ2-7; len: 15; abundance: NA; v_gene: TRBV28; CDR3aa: CASSPLSDRTYEQYF; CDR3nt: TGTGCCAGCAGTCCTCTCTCCGACAGGACCTACGAGCAGTACTTC
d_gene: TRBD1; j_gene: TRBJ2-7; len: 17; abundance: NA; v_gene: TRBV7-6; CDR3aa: CASSLASSRDRLYEQYF; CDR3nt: TGTGCCAGCAGCTTAGCGTCCTCCCGGGACAGGCTCTACGAGCAGTACTTC
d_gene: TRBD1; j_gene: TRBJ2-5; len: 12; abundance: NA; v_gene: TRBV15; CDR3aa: CATEGAAETQYF; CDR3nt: TGTGCCACCGAGGGGGCGGCGGAGACCCAGTACTTC
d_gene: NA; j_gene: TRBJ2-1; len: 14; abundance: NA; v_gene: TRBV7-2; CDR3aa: CASAKGGLENEQFF; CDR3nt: TGTGCCAGCGCGAAGGGGGGGCTGGAGAATGAGCAGTTCTTC
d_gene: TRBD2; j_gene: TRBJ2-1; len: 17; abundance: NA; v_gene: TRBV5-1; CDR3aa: CASRGTSGRQANNEQFF; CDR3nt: TGCGCCAGCAGGGGGACTAGCGGGAGGCAAGCAAACAATGAGCAGTTCTTC
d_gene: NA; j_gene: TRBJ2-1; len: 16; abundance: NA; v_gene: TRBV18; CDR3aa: CASSPPDGSSYNEQFF; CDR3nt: TGTGCCAGCTCACCACCGGACGGGAGCTCCTACAATGAGCAGTTCTTC
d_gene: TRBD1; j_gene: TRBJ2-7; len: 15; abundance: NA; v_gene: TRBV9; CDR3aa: CASSTGRGTSYEQYF; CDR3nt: TGTGCCAGCAGCACCGGCAGGGGGACGTCCTACGAGCAGTACTTC
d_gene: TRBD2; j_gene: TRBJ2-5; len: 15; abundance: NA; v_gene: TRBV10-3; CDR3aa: CAISRRGAGEETQYF; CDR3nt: TGTGCCATCAGCCGACGGGGAGCGGGAGAAGAGACCCAGTACTTC
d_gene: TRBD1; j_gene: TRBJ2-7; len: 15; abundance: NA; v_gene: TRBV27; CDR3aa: CASSRTGGKNYEQYF; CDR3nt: TGTGCCAGCAGTCGGACAGGGGGAAAGAACTACGAGCAGTACTTC
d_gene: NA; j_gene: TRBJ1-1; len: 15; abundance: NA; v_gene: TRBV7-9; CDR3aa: CASSLLRGWNTEAFF; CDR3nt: TGTGCCAGCAGCTTACTTCGGGGTTGGAACACTGAAGCTTTCTTT
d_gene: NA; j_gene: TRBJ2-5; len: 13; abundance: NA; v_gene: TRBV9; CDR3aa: CASSPEYQETQYF; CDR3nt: TGTGCCAGCAGCCCCGAGTACCAAGAGACCCAGTACTTC
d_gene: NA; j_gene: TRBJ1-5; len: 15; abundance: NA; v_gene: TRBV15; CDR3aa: CATSRDGQGRQPQHF; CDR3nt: TGTGCCACCAGCAGAGATGGGCAGGGCCGGCAGCCCCAGCATTTT
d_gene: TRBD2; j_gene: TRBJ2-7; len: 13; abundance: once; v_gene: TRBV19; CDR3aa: CASSGTSGYEQYF; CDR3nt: TGTGCCAGTAGCGGGACTAGCGGCTACGAGCAGTACTTC
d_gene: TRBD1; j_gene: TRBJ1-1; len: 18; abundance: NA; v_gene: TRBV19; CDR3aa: CASLPVLQGARRNTEAFF; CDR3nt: TGTGCCAGCCTGCCCGTTCTACAGGGGGCTAGAAGGAACACTGAAGCTTTCTTT
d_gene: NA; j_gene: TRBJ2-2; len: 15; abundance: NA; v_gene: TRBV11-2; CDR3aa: CASSPFRGETGELFF; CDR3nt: TGTGCCAGCAGCCCTTTCAGGGGGGAAACCGGGGAGCTGTTTTTT
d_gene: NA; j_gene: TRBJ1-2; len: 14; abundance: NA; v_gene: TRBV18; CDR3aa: CASSPPTQLGGYTF; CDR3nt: TGTGCCAGCTCACCCCCGACTCAACTCGGGGGCTACACCTTC
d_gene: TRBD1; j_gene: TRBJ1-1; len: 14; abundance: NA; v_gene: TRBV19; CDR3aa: CASSHRGQNTEAFF; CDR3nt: TGTGCCAGTAGTCACAGGGGCCAGAACACTGAAGCTTTCTTT